This TCR beta chain emerged from a study of T cell repertoires in cytomegalovirus infection. Study information: The public TCR beta signatures pointed to both CMV infection and matching HLA type.

Trimming removed 0 bases from V and 3 bases from J, with 12 bases in between. Germline-derived CDR1 and CDR2 are MNHEY and SVGAGI. The CDR3 is made up of 16 amino acids. With regard to this clonotype: Antigen: not known.

A single record per CDR3 protein comes from TCRdb applying MiXCR to the reads. The sample shows around 250,000 distinct CDR3 sequences, over 15% of them seen only once. Study-level results: Cumulative public TCR beta family frequency identified carriers of CMV plus the relevant HLA. Ex vivo, HLA-C-restricted CMV-specific TCR beta clonotypes prevailed over the rest of the response.

This sequence originates from a human donor in good health (CMV status not recorded). Some clones in this sample may be carry-over from other donors' samples. The rearrangement uses TRBV6-5 and TRBJ2-1, with D maybe TRBD1 (6 bases). Sequenced: CD8+ T cells from PBMCs. The CDR3 nucleotides are TGTGCCAGCAGTTACTCGCACAGGGTAGACTACAATGAGCAGTTCTTC. It yields the protein CASSYSHRVDYNEQFF.